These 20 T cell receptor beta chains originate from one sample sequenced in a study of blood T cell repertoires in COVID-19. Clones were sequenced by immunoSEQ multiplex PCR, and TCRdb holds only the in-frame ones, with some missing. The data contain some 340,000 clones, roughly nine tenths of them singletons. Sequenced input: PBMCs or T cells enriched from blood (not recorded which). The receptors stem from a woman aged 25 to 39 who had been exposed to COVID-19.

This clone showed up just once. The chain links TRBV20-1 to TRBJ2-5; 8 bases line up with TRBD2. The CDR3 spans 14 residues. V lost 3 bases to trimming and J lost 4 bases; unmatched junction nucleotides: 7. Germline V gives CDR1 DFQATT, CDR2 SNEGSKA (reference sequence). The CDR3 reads CSASSGGGIETQYF. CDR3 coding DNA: TGCAGTGCTAGTTCGGGGGGGGGAATAGAGACCCAGTACTTC.

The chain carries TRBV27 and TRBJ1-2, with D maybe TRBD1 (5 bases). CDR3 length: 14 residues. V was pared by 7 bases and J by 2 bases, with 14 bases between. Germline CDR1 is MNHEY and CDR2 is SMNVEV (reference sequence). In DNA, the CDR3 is TGTGCCAGCACTCCTCTCGGGGGGAACTATGGCTACACCTTC. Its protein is CASTPLGGNYGYTF.

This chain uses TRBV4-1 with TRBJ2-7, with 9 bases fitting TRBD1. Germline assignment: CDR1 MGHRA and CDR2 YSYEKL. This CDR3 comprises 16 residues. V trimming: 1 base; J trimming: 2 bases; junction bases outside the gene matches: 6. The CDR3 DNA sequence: TGCGCCAGCAGCCAAGGACCGGGACAGGGTACCTACGAGCAGTACTTC. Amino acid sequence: CASSQGPGQGTYEQYF.

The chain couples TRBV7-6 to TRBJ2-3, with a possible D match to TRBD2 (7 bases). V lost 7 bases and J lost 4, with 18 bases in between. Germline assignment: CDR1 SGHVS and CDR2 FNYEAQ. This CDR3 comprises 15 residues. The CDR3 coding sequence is TGTGCCAGCAAGCAGCTAGGGGGGGAAGCAGATACGCAGTATTTT. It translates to CASKQLGGEADTQYF.

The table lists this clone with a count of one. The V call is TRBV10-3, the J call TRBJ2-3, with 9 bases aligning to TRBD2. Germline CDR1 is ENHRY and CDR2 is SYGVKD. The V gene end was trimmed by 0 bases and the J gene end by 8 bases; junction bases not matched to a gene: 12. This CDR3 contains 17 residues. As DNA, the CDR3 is TGTGCCATCAGTGAGTCCCACCAGCGGGGGGCGTGGGGTACGCAGTATTTT. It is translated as CAISESHQRGAWGTQYF.

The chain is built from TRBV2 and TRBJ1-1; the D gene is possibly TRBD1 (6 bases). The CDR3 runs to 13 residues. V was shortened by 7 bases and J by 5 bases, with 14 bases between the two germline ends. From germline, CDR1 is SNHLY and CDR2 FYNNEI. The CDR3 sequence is CASIRGRGTEAFF. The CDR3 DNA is TGTGCCAGCATCCGGGGGCGGGGGACTGAAGCTTTCTTT.

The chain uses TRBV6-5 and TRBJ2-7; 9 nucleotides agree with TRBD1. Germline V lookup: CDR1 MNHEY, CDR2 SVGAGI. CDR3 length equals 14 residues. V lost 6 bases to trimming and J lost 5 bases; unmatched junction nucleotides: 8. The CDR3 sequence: CASRGTGSIHEQYF. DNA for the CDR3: TGTGCCAGCAGAGGGACAGGGTCTATCCACGAGCAGTACTTC.

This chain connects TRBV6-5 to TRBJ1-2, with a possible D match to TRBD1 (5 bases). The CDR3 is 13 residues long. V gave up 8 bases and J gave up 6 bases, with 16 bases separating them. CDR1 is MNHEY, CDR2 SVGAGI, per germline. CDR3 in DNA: TGTGCCAGCGCCGACAGTTTTTTGAATGGCTACACCTTC. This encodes CASADSFLNGYTF.

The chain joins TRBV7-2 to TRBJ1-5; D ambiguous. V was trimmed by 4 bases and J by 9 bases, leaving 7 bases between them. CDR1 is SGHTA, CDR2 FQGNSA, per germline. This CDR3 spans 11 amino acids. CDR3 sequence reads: CASSSGGPQHF. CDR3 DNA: TGTGCCAGCAGCTCCGGAGGGCCCCAGCATTTT.

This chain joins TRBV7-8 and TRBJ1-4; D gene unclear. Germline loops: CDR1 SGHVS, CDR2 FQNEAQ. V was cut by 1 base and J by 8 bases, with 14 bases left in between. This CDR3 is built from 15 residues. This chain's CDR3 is CASSLDPINSEKLFF. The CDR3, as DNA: TGTGCCAGCAGCTTAGACCCAATCAACAGCGAAAAACTGTTTTTT. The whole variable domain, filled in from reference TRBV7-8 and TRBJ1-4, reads GAGVSQSPRYKVAKRGQDVALRCDPISGHVSLFWYQQALGQGPEFLTYFQNEAQLDKSGLPSDRFFAERPEGSVSTLKIQRTQQEDSAVYLCASSLDPINSEKLFFGSGTQLSVL.

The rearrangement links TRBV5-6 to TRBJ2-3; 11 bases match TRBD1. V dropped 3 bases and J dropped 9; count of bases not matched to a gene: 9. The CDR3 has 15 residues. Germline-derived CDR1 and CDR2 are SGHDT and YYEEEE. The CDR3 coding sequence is TGTGCCAGCAGCTCCCGGGACAGGGGGATGGACACGCAGTATTTT. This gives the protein CASSSRDRGMDTQYF.

CDR3 sequence reads: CASSLEYGQGNQPQHF. The CDR3, as DNA: TGTGCCAGCAGCTTGGAGTACGGTCAGGGCAATCAGCCCCAGCATTTT. This chain connects TRBV5-8 to TRBJ1-5; D gene unclear. The CDR3 sequence is 16 residues long. Trimming removed 0 bases at V and 2 bases at J, with 12 bases between. Germline lookup yields CDR1 SGHTS and CDR2 YDEGEE.

The CDR3 loop is CSDTGDSYNEQFF. CDR3 sequence (DNA): TGCAGTGATACAGGGGACTCCTACAATGAGCAGTTCTTC. This chain uses TRBV29-1 with TRBJ2-1, with TRBD1 matching over 7 bases. Per germline, CDR1 SQVTM and CDR2 ANQGSEA. This CDR3 is built from 13 residues.

The DNA for the CDR3 is TGTGCCAGCAGTTTCACCACGGGCAATGAGCAGTTCTTC. Translation: CASSFTTGNEQFF. This chain uses TRBV12-3 or TRBV12-4 with TRBJ2-1; D gene uncertain. Between the trimmed V and J ends, which lost 3 bases and 6 bases, there was a span of 9 bases. The CDR3 is 13 residues long.

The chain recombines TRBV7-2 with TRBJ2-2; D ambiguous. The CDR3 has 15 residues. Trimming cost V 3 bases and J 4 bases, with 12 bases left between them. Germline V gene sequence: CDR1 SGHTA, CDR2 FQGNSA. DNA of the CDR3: TGTGCCAGCAGCTTTCGCAGGTTTAGCACCGGGGAGCTGTTTTTT. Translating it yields CASSFRRFSTGELFF.

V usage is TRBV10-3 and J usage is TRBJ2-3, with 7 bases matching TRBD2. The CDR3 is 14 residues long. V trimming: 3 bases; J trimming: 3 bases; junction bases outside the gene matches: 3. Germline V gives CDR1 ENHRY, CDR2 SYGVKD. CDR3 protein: CAISDRAGTDTQYF. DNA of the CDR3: TGTGCCATCAGTGATAGAGCGGGAACAGATACGCAGTATTTT.

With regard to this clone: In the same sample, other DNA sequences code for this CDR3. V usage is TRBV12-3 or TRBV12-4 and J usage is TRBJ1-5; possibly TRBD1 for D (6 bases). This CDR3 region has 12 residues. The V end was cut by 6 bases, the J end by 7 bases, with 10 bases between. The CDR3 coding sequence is TGTGCCAGCAGCCTAGGGGGACAGCCCCAGCATTTT. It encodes CASSLGGQPQHF.

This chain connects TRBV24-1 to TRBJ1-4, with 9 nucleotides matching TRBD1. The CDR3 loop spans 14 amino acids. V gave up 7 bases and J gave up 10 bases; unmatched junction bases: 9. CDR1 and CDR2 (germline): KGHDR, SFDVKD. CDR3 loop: CATRQQGALGKLFF. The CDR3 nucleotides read TGTGCCACCAGACAACAGGGGGCATTGGGAAAACTGTTTTTT.

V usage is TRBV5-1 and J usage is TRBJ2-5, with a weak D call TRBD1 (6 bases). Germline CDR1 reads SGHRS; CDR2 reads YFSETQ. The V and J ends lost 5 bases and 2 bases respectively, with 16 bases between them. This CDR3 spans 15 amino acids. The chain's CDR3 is CASSYPQGPQETQYF. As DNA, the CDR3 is TGCGCCAGCAGTTATCCACAGGGACCTCAAGAGACCCAGTACTTC.

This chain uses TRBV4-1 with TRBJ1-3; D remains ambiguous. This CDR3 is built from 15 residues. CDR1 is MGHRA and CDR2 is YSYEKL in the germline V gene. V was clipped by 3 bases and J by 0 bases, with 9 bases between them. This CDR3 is CASSQTHVSGNTIYF. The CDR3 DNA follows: TGCGCCAGCAGCCAGACTCACGTCTCTGGAAACACCATATATTTT.